This TCR beta chain is from a study of blood T cell repertoires in COVID-19. Study information: In each case, the material was cDNA or gDNA derived from T cells, B-cell-depleted T cells, or PBMCs.

Assay: immunoSEQ multiplex PCR; the TCRdb copy retains only in-frame clones and omits some. This table holds around 400,000 clones, 80% to 95% found once. Enrolled through a virtual design, the participants were between 18 and 89 years of age and came from about two dozen US areas. Participant-given clinical history determined each cohort assignment. Germline V gene sequence: CDR1 SGHTS, CDR2 YDEGEE. The length of the CDR3 is 14 residues. Trimming stripped 2 bases from V and 4 bases from J, with 12 bases between. This chain uses TRBV5-8 with TRBJ1-2; no clear D gene. The TCR was taken from a woman in her 40s who had been exposed to COVID-19. Input material: PBMCs or T cells enriched from blood (not recorded which). The CDR3, as DNA: TGTGCCAGCAGCTTCACCTCGGGTAGCTATGGCTACACCTTC. It specifies CASSFTSGSYGYTF.